Shown below are 2 T cell receptor beta chains from a single sample sequenced in a study of radiotherapy plus CTLA-4 blockade in lung cancer. Libraries were prepared by immunoSEQ multiplex PCR; TCRdb keeps only in-frame clonotypes and omits some of them. The sample lists more than 100,000 clones; 90% were seen once. The sample here was peripheral blood, taken from a patient treated with radiotherapy plus ipilimumab. The origin of the receptors is a human donor with non-small cell lung cancer that progressed on radiotherapy plus ipilimumab.

The chain links TRBV7-8 to TRBJ1-2; TRBD1 matches 9 bases. Germline CDR1 is SGHVS and CDR2 is FQNEAQ. Unmatched junction bases numbered 6, after V lost 1 base and J lost 3 bases. CDR3 length: 16 amino acids. CDR3 sequence (DNA): TGTGCCAGCAGCTTAGTAGGAACAGGGGGCGACTATGGCTACACCTTC. It codes for CASSLVGTGGDYGYTF.

The chain is built from TRBV5-1 and TRBJ2-7, with 7 bases fitting TRBD2. This CDR3 contains 15 residues. CDR1 SGHRS and CDR2 YFSETQ come from the germline V gene. V shed 3 bases, J shed 4 bases, and the junction held 10 bases outside the gene matches. CDR3 bases: TGCGCCAGCAGCTCAGAAAGCGGGAAACGATACGAGCAGTACTTC. Translating gives CASSSESGKRYEQYF.